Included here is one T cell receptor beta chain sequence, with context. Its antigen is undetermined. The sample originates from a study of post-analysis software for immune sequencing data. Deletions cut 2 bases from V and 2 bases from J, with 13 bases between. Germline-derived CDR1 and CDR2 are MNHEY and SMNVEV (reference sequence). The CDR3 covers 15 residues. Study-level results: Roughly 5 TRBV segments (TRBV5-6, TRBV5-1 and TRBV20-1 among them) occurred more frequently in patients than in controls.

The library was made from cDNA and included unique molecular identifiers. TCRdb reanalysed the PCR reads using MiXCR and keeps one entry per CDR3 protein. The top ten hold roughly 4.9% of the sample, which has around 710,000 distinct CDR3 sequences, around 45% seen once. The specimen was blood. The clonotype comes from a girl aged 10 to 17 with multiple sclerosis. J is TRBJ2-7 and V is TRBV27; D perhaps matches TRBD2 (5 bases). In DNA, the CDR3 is TGTGCCAGCAGTTTAACTCGGGAAACCCCCTACGAGCAGTACTTC. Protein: CASSLTRETPYEQYF.